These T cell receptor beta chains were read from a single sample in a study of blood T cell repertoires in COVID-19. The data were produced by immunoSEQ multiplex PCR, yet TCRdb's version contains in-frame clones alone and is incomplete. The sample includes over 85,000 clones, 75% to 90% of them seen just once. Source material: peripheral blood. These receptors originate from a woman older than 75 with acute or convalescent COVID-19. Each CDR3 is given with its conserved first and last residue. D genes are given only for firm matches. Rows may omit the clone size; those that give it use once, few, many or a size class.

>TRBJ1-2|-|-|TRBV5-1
CASSLPGSRGYTF
TGCGCCAGCAGTCTACCCGGGTCTAGGGGCTACACCTTC
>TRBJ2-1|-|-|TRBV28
CASSLAGYNEQFF
TGTGCCAGCAGTCTCGCAGGATACAATGAGCAGTTCTTC
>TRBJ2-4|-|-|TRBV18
CASSPQGRENIQYF
TGTGCCAGCTCACCTCAGGGTAGGGAAAACATTCAGTACTTC
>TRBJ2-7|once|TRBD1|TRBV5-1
CASSWDRISYEQYF
TGCGCCAGCAGCTGGGACAGGATCTCCTACGAGCAGTACTTC
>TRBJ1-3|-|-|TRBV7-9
CASSLATGSGNTIYF
TGTGCCAGCAGCTTAGCGACGGGCTCTGGAAACACCATATATTTT
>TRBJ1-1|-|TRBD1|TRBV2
CASEVSLGQGMTEAFF
TGTGCCAGTGAGGTTTCTCTGGGACAGGGAATGACTGAAGCTTTCTTT
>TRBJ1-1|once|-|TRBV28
CASSSWSPGDTEAFF
TGTGCCAGCAGTTCTTGGTCTCCCGGGGACACTGAAGCTTTCTTT
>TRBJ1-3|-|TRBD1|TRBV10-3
CATRQGYSGNTIYF
TGTGCCACACGACAGGGCTACTCTGGAAACACCATATATTTT
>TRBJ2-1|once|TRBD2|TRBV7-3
CASSPTSGDYNEQFF
TGTGCCAGCAGCCCGACTAGCGGGGACTACAATGAGCAGTTCTTC
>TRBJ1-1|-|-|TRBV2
CAGRGYTEAFF
TGTGCCGGCCGAGGGTACACTGAAGCTTTCTTT
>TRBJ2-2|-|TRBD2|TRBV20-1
CSASGAGSGTGELFF
TGCAGTGCTAGTGGAGCGGGGTCGGGTACCGGGGAGCTGTTTTTT
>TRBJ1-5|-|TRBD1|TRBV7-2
CASSPAGQKYQPQHF
TGTGCCAGCAGCCCGGCGGGACAGAAATATCAGCCCCAGCATTTT
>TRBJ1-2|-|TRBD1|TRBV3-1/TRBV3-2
CASSRRGRDYGYTF
TGTGCCAGCAGCCGCAGGGGGCGCGACTATGGCTACACCTTC
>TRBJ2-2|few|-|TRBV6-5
CASSTQGGAGELFF
TGTGCCAGCAGTACCCAAGGAGGGGCCGGGGAGCTGTTTTTT
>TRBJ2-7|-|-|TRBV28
CASSFVRGGSTRQYF
TGTGCCAGCAGCTTTGTGAGAGGGGGATCTACGAGGCAGTACTTC
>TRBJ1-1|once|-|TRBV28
CASSLLGGNTEAFF
TGTGCCAGCAGTTTACTAGGGGGGAACACTGAAGCTTTCTTT
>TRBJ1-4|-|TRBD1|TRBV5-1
CASSLARQGRATNEKLFF
TGCGCCAGCAGCTTGGCCAGACAGGGGAGGGCAACTAATGAAAAACTGTTTTTT
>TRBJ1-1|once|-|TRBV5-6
CASSLGFRGQPSTEAFF
TGTGCCAGCAGCTTGGGGTTTAGAGGACAGCCCTCCACTGAAGCTTTCTTT